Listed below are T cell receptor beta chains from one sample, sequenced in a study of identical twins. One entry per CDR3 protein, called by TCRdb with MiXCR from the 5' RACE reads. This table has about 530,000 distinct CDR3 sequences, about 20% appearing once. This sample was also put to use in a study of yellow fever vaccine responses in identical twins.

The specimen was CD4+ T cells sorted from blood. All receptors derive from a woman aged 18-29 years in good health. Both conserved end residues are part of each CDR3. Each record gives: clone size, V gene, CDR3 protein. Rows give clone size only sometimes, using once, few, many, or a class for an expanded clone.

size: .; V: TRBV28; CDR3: CASRNGGPSTDTQYF
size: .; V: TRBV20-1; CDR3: CSARGVNEQFF
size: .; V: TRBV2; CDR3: CASSAPAGAQYF
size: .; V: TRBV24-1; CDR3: CATSVTSGKYEQFF
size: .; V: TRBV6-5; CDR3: CASSYSLAVAPLHF
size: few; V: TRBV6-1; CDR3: CASSEAPGLAGGRNEQFF
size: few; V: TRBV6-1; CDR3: CALRQGIAYEQYF
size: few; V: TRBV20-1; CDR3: CSASRVGEGVAEQFF
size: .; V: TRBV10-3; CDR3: CAISDRDVSTDTQYF
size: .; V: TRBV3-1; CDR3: CASSLRQGATNEKLFF
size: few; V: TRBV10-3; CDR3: CAISVAGGNSPLHF
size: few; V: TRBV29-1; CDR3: CRGGDAHKAFF
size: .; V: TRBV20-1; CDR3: CSARQGTGDNEQFF
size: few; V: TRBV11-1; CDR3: CASSFPINGTGSTGELFF
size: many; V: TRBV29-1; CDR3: CSVEMTGTYQETQYF
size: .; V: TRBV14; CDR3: CASSQLGQGKWETQYF
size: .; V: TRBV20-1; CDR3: CSARPGQDYEQYF
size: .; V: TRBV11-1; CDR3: CASRQSGLAGERAYNEQFF
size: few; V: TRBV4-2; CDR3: CASSQEGTGIQETQYF
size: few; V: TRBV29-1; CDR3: CSVAVAYNSPLHF
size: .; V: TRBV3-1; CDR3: CASSPSGRARETQYF
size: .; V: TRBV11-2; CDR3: CASSLVTGAPDTQYF
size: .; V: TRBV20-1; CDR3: CSARKVVAEQFF
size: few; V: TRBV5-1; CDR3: CASSLGGQLNTGELFF
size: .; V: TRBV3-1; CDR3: CASSQGIQGTYEQYF
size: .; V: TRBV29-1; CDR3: CSARTGQWNTEAFF
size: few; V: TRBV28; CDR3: CASSIPGQDTDTQYF
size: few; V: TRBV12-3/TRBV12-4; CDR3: CASSFLSAKQYF
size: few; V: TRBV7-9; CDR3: CASSLVLVGRSYEQYF
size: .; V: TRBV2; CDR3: CASSRGPPTDTQYF
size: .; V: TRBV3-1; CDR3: CASSPRGISYEQYF
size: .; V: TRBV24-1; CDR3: CATSDFTGGGPIDTQYF
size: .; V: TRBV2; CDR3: CASSRDREYEQYF
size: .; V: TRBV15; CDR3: CATSRPSTGFNEQFF